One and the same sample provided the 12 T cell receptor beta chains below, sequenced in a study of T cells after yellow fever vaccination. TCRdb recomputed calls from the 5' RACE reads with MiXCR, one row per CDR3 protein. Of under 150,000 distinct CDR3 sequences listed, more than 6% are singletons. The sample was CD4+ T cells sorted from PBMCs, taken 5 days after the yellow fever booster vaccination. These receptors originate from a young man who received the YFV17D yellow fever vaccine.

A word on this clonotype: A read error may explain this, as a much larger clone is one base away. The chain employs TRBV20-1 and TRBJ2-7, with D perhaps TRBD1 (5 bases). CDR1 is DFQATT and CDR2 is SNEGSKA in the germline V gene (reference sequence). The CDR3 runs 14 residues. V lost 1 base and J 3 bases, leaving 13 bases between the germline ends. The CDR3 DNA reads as TGCAGTGCTAGAGTAGGGGCCCCCTTCTACGAGCAGTACTTC. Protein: CSARVGAPFYEQYF.

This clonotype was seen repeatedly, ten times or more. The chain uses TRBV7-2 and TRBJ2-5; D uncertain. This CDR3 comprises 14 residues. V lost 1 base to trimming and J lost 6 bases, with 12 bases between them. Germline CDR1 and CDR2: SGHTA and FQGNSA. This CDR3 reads CASSLVLESKTQYF. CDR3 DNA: TGTGCCAGCAGCTTAGTTCTCGAAAGTAAGACCCAGTACTTC.

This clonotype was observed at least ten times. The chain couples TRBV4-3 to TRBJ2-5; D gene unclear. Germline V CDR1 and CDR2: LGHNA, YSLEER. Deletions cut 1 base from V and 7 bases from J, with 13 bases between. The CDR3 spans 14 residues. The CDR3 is CASSQGQISGTQYF. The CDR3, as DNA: TGCGCCAGCAGCCAAGGACAAATTTCGGGGACCCAGTACTTC.

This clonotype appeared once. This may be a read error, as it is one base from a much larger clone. CDR3 loop: CASSLRRDHETQYF. The CDR3 nucleotides read TGTGCCAGCAGCTTAAGAAGAGACCATGAGACCCAGTACTTC. This rearrangement joins TRBV7-9 to TRBJ2-5; no definite D call. Germline V gene sequence: CDR1 SEHNR, CDR2 FQNEAQ (reference sequence). The CDR3 has 14 residues.

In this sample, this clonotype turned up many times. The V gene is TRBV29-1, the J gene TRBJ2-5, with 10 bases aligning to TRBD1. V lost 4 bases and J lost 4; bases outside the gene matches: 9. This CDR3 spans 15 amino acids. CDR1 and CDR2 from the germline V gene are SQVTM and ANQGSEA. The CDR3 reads CSVGPGQGILETQYF. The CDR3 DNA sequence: TGCAGCGTTGGGCCGGGACAGGGGATTCTAGAGACCCAGTACTTC.

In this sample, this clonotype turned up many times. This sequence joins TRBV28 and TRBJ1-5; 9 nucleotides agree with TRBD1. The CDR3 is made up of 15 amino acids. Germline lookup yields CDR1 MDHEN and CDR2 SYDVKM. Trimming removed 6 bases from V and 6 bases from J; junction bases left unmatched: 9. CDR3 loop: CASRGGDRASQPQHF. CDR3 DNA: TGTGCCAGCAGAGGTGGGGACAGGGCGAGTCAGCCCCAGCATTTT. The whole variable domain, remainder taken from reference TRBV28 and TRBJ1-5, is DVKVTQSSRYLVKRTGEKVFLECVQDMDHENMFWYRQDPGLGLRLIYFSYDVKMKEKGDIPEGYSVSREKKERFSLILESASTNQTSMYLCASRGGDRASQPQHFGDGTRLSIL.

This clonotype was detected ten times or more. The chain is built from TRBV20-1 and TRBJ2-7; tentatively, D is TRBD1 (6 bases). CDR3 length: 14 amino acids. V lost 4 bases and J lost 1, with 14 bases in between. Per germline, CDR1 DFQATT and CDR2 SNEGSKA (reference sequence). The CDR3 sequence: CSANHVRGSYEQYF. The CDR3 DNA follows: TGCAGTGCTAATCATGTGAGGGGGTCCTACGAGCAGTACTTC.

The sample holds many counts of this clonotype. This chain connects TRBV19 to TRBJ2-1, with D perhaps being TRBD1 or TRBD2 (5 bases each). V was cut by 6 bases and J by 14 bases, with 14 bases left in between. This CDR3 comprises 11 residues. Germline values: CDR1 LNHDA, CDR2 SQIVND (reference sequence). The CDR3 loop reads CASRQLGVEFF. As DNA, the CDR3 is TGTGCCAGTAGGCAACTGGGGGTGGAGTTCTTC.

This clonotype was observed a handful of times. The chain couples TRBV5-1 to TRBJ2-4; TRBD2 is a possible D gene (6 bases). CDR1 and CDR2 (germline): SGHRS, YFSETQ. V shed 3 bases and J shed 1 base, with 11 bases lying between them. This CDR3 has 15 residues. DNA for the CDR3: TGCGCCAGCAGCTCCCGCGGGGACGCCAAAAACATTCAGTACTTC. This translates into CASSSRGDAKNIQYF. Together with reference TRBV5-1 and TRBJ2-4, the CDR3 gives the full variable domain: KAGVTQTPRYLIKTRGQQVTLSCSPISGHRSVSWYQQTPGQGLQFLFEYFSETQRNKGNFPGRFSGRQFSNSRSEMNVSTLELGDSALYLCASSSRGDAKNIQYFGAGTRLSVL.

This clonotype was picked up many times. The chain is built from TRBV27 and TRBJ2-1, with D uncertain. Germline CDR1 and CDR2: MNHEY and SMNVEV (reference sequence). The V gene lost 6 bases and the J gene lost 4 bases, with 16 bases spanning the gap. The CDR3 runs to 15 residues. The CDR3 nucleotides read TGTGCCAGCAGCCCCGCGCCAAATCCATACAATGAGCAGTTCTTC. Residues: CASSPAPNPYNEQFF.

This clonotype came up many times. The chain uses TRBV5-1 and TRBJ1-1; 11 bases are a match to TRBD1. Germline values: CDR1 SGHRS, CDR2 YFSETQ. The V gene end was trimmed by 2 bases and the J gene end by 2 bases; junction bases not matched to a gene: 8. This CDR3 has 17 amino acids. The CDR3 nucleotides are TGCGCCAGCAGCTTAACGGACAGGGGGCTTAGTAACACTGAAGCTTTCTTT. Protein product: CASSLTDRGLSNTEAFF. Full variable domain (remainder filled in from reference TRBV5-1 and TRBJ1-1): KAGVTQTPRYLIKTRGQQVTLSCSPISGHRSVSWYQQTPGQGLQFLFEYFSETQRNKGNFPGRFSGRQFSNSRSEMNVSTLELGDSALYLCASSLTDRGLSNTEAFFGQGTRLTVV.

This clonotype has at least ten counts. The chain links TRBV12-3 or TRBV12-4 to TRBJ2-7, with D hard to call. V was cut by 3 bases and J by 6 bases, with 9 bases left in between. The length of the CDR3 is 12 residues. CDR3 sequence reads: CASSFRPSEQYF. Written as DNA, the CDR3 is TGTGCCAGCAGTTTTAGGCCGAGCGAGCAGTACTTC.